The sequence of this T cell receptor beta chain was determined in a study of beta chain features in type 1 diabetes. Overall study context: Sorted cells from all samples, numbering over 85,000,000, were examined.

This clone appeared a few times. No antigen is known for it. With 7 bases removed from V and 7 bases from J, the gap between germline ends came to 19 bases. This CDR3 has 14 residues. Germline CDR1 reads ENHRY; CDR2 reads SYGVKD. Sorting based on CD45RO/CCR7/CD25/CD127/CD95/CD27 separated CD4+ naive, central memory, regulatory and stem cell-like memory cells. Sequencing targeted expressed TCRB transcripts, as all isolated RNA had been reverse transcribed. Measured with immunoSEQ multiplex PCR; TCRdb has only the in-frame clones, and not every one. The sample yields 500,000 to 800,000 clones, around 11% seen once. General study results and limits: When Type 1 diabetes patients were examined, their TCRB CDR3s proved moderately but significantly shorter in all four CD4+ subsets. Small HLA sub-analyses could not settle whether HLA shapes TCRB rearrangement.

Sequencing input: naive CD4+ T cells from blood. The V call is TRBV10-3, the J call TRBJ1-1, with unresolved D. This sequence originates from a man in his thirties or forties with type 1 diabetes. The DNA for the CDR3 is TGTGCCATCATATATAAGCGGACGGATGATGAAGCTTTCTTT. Its protein product is CAIIYKRTDDEAFF.